This T cell receptor beta chain appears in the sequencing data of a study of blood T cell repertoires in COVID-19. Turning to the study itself: Nucleic acid was either cDNA or gDNA, and it came from T cells, B-cell-depleted T cells, or PBMCs.

Per the original data handling: Amplification with reference gene primers provided the estimates of nucleated cell counts. Here immunoSEQ multiplex PCR was the method, and the copy in TCRdb shows in-frame clones only, minus some. V and J calls and clone size are as listed in that table; D and trimming were resolved from the DNA. Of 350,000 to 400,000 clones listed, roughly 92% are singletons. The CDR3 spans 13 residues. The ends were cut back, 2 bases at V and 4 bases at J, with 7 bases in the middle. The V gene's germline CDR1 is LNHDA and CDR2 SQIVND (reference sequence). Sample: PBMCs or T cells enriched from blood (not recorded which). This chain connects TRBV19 to TRBJ2-3, with D maybe TRBD2 (5 bases). The clonotype was recovered from a woman between 40 and 50 years old who had been exposed to COVID-19. Here the CDR3 reads CASSILASDTQYF. CDR3 nucleotide sequence: TGTGCCAGTAGTATACTAGCATCAGATACGCAGTATTTT. Variable domain in full (rest from reference TRBV19 and TRBJ2-3): DGGITQSPKYLFRKEGQNVTLSCEQNLNHDAMYWYRQDPGQGLRLIYYSQIVNDFQKGDIAEGYSVSREKKESFPLTVTSAQKNPTAFYLCASSILASDTQYFGPGTRLTVL.